Described below is a single T cell receptor beta chain sequence and its context. The antigen is unknown. These data originate in a study of monozygotic twins with inflammatory bowel disease. General study findings and limits: TCRbeta inverse Simpson diversity was decreased in IBD patients versus healthy co-twins. Repertoire similarity did not separate concordant from discordant twins, possibly from limited power.

CDR3 length: 17 amino acids. Per the germline V gene, CDR1 is SGDLS and CDR2 is YYNGEE. The RNA usage for each TCR library was around 3,600 ng of total RNA. Every sample had its cDNA made across eight separate reactions. TCRdb reanalyzed the 5' RACE reads, giving one entry per CDR3 protein sequence and no DNA. This table holds 300,000 to 450,000 distinct CDR3 sequences. This TCR was sampled from a human donor with ulcerative colitis or Crohn's disease, or a healthy co-twin of an affected twin (not recorded which). Material for sequencing was blood. The chain has TRBV9 and TRBJ1-2; TCRdb designates TRBD1, a call that cannot be tested without DNA. The CDR3 is CASSVEFGKTGIYGYTF.